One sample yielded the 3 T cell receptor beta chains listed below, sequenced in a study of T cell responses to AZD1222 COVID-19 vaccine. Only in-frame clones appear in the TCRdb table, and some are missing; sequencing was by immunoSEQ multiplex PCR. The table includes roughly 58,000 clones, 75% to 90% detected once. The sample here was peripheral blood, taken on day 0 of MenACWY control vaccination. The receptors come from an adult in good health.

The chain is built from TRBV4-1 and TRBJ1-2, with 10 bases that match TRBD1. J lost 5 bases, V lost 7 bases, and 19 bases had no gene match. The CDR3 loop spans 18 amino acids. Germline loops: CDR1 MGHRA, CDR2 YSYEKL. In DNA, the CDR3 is TGCGCCAGCACACAAAGCGGGACAGGGGAAAAGGGGCTATATGGCTACACCTTC. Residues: CASTQSGTGEKGLYGYTF.

The DNA of the CDR3 is TGTGCCTGGAGCGACAAACTAGCGGGAACCTACAATGAGCAGTTCTTC. Its protein product is CAWSDKLAGTYNEQFF. This chain uses TRBV30 with TRBJ2-1; 10 nucleotides line up with TRBD2. CDR3 length equals 16 residues. V shed 3 bases, J shed 2 bases, and the junction held 7 bases outside the gene matches. Looked up from germline, CDR1 is GTSNPN and CDR2 is SVGIG (reference sequence).

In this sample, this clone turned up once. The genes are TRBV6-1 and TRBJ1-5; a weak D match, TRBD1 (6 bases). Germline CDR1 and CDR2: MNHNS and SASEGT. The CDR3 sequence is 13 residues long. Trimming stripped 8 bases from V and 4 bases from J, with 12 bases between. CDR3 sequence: CASLDSGNQPQHF. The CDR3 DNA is TGTGCCAGCTTGGACAGCGGAAATCAGCCCCAGCATTTT.